Listed below are T cell receptor beta chains from one sample, sequenced in a study of CXCR3-negative and CXCR3-positive naive CD8 T cells. Following a re-call of the 5' RACE reads, TCRdb has one entry per CDR3 protein and lacks DNA. The table for this sample gives fewer than 90,000 distinct CDR3 sequences. The sequencing sample was made of naive CXCR3- CD8+ T cells from blood. Receptor source: a human donor in good health. Some clones in this sample may be carry-over from other donors' samples. The CDR3 runs from the conserved cysteine through the conserved F or W.

v_call	j_call	cdr3_aa
TRBV7-9	TRBJ2-5	CASSSFTPLETQYF
TRBV20-1	TRBJ2-1	CSADTRGLMSYNEQFF
TRBV12-3/TRBV12-4	TRBJ2-5	CASSPSGERQTQYF
TRBV29-1	TRBJ1-1	CSVQTANTEAFF
TRBV6-2/TRBV6-3	TRBJ2-7	CASSYSTSGGFDEQYF
TRBV19	TRBJ2-3	CASTPGGYTDTQYF
TRBV20-1	TRBJ2-7	CSAPGEGSYEQYF
TRBV6-2/TRBV6-3	TRBJ1-1	CASSPSGDNTEAFF
TRBV4-1	TRBJ1-2	CASSPQLRDLGGGYTF
TRBV7-9	TRBJ2-7	CASSLLQGVKDEQYF
TRBV15	TRBJ2-1	CATSFRVAGVYNEQFF
TRBV3-1	TRBJ2-1	CASSQVWRGTYNEQFF
TRBV12-3/TRBV12-4	TRBJ2-1	CASSDTPLAGGGDEQFF
TRBV7-2	TRBJ2-2	CASSSLGHYTGELFF
TRBV27	TRBJ2-7	CASSRSQGYEQYF
TRBV7-9	TRBJ2-5	CPSSLVTSGGPIPSETQYF
TRBV29-1	TRBJ2-1	CSPWEQGSNEQFF
TRBV29-1	TRBJ1-3	CSVEVSLTTGNTIYF
TRBV5-1	TRBJ1-1	CASSLASGNTEAFF
TRBV28	TRBJ1-5	CASSLQPDRGLSNQPQHF
TRBV5-1	TRBJ2-5	CASSLTGGDQETQYF
TRBV5-1	TRBJ2-7	CASSHTDVLASISYEQYF
TRBV29-1	TRBJ2-1	CSVEPGLGGWALYNEQFF
TRBV7-9	TRBJ2-1	CASSQGWNEQFF
TRBV7-9	TRBJ2-7	CASSPGTGYVYEQYF
TRBV28	TRBJ2-1	CASSSGTGQYNEQFF
TRBV4-3	TRBJ1-5	CASSQDWSNQPQHF
TRBV29-1	TRBJ2-1	CSVEVLRMAEPYNEQFF
TRBV4-3	TRBJ2-5	CASSQGPGGDNEETQYF
TRBV29-1	TRBJ2-7	CSVVVQGAYEQYF
TRBV6-2/TRBV6-3	TRBJ2-7	CASSYEGGISYEQYF
TRBV27	TRBJ2-7	CASSLRPEIYEQYF
TRBV15	TRBJ2-1	CATSREVTSNEQFF
TRBV5-1	TRBJ2-2	CASSWTGLNTGELFF
TRBV7-9	TRBJ2-3	CASSLALGMGDTQYF
TRBV29-1	TRBJ2-2	CSVERDSNTGELFF
TRBV28	TRBJ2-1	CASSSLTAGEFF
TRBV9	TRBJ2-6	CASSVEANVFSGANVLTF
TRBV29-1	TRBJ2-5	CSVEEPTTGGETQYF
TRBV9	TRBJ1-1	CASSGRTDYTEAFF
TRBV25-1	TRBJ2-4	CASSPPRGQNIQYF
TRBV4-1	TRBJ2-3	CASSQVSRTDTQYF